These 5 T cell receptor beta chains share one sample of origin, sequenced in a study of response to subunit inactivated influenza vaccine. TCRdb recomputed calls from the RT-PCR reads with MiXCR, one row per CDR3 protein. This sample has under 550,000 distinct CDR3 sequences, with 6.5% to 8% found just once. The sample in question was PBMCs from blood, obtained about 24 months after vaccination. These receptor sequences come from a man between 50 and 70 years old who received an inactivated influenza vaccine.

The rearrangement joins TRBV6-2 or TRBV6-3 to TRBJ1-1; possible D gene TRBD1, 5 bases. CDR1 and CDR2 (germline): MNHEY, SVGEGT. V lost 0 bases to trimming and J lost 5 bases, with 19 bases between them. This CDR3 is built from 17 residues. The CDR3 nucleotides read TGTGCCAGCAGTTACTCGAGATCTTGGGCTGGGGGGACTGAAGCTTTCTTT. It translates to CASSYSRSWAGGTEAFF.

This clonotype was counted between two and nine times. The rearrangement links TRBV24-1 to TRBJ2-5; a weak D match, TRBD2 (6 bases). CDR3 length: 17 residues. The germline V and J ends were trimmed by 4 bases and 4 bases, with 21 bases remaining between them. CDR1 and CDR2 (germline): KGHDR, SFDVKD. CDR3 in amino acids: CATSDPDGGTLGETQYF. The CDR3 DNA reads TGTGCCACCAGTGACCCAGACGGGGGAACCCTTGGAGAGACCCAGTACTTC.

This clonotype came up a few times. The chain combines TRBV29-1 with TRBJ2-3; 7 bases map to TRBD1. The CDR3 has 14 residues. V dropped 6 bases and J dropped 5; count of bases not matched to a gene: 11. The V gene's germline CDR1 is SQVTM and CDR2 ANQGSEA. CDR3: CSVTRQGWVDTQYF. The CDR3, as DNA: TGCAGCGTGACACGACAGGGTTGGGTAGATACGCAGTATTTT.

This clonotype showed up many times. V is TRBV20-1 and J is TRBJ1-2; possible D gene TRBD1, 5 bases. The CDR3 has 12 residues. Per the germline V gene, CDR1 is DFQATT and CDR2 is SNEGSKA (reference sequence). The V end lost 6 bases, the J end lost 6 bases, and 14 bases lay between the germline ends. As DNA, the CDR3 is TGCAGTGCCCGTCCCCAGGGAAATGGCTACACCTTC. This gives the protein CSARPQGNGYTF.

The chain joins TRBV7-9 to TRBJ2-3; D tentatively fits TRBD1 or TRBD2 (5 bases each). This CDR3 is 16 amino acids long. CDR1 is SEHNR and CDR2 is FQNEAQ in the germline V gene (reference sequence). V lost 2 bases to trimming and J lost 4 bases, with 16 bases between them. The CDR3 region has the DNA TGTGCCAGCAGCTTATGGCTGCGGCGAGGGGCAGATACGCAGTATTTT. Translating it yields CASSLWLRRGADTQYF.